This TCR beta chain was recorded in a study of blood T cell repertoires in COVID-19. Study background: Specimens from acute and convalescent COVID-19 originated in the United States, Italy and Spain. PBMCs, B-cell-depleted T cells, or T cells were the source of the cDNA or gDNA that made up the material.

Authors' processing steps: Amplifying reference gene primers gave estimates of nucleated cell counts. Produced via immunoSEQ multiplex PCR; TCRdb's table is partial and in-frame only. That table supplies the V and J calls and clone size; D and trimming were determined from the DNA. The sample holds about 71,000 clones, roughly 90% seen once. From germline, CDR1 is LGHDT and CDR2 YNNKEL (reference sequence). The V end was cut by 4 bases, the J end by 5 bases, with 11 bases between. The CDR3 runs 14 residues. The genes are TRBV3-1 (or the pseudogene TRBV3-2) and TRBJ2-2; D perhaps matches TRBD1 (7 bases). Sequenced sample: peripheral blood. This sequence was found in a man younger than 45 with acute or convalescent COVID-19. CDR3 protein: CASSPRGVTGELFF. The CDR3 coding sequence is TGTGCCAGCAGCCCCAGGGGGGTGACCGGGGAGCTGTTTTTT.